This is a list of T cell receptor beta chains from one sample in a study of blood T cell repertoires in COVID-19. The table came from immunoSEQ multiplex PCR; TCRdb's copy has only in-frame clones and leaves some out. The sample comprises roughly 250,000 clones, more than 70% of which are singletons, and 2.1% rests with the top ten. Sequencing input: peripheral blood. These receptors came from a middle-aged woman who had recovered from COVID-19. Both conserved end residues are part of each CDR3. The D gene is left open where the match is weak. Expanded clones are given a class, and other clones once, few, many or no size at all.

abundance	d_gene	j_gene	v_gene	CDR3aa	CDR3nt
.	.	TRBJ2-1	TRBV2	CASSEQMKNEQFF	TGTGCCAGCAGTGAACAGATGAAGAATGAGCAGTTCTTC
.	.	TRBJ2-7	TRBV5-4	CASSFQGVDEQYF	TGTGCCAGCAGCTTTCAGGGTGTCGACGAGCAGTACTTC
few	TRBD1	TRBJ1-5	TRBV4-2	CASSPTDRVPNQPQHF	TGTGCCAGCAGCCCCACGGACAGGGTCCCCAATCAGCCCCAGCATTTT
.	.	TRBJ1-2	TRBV29-1	CSVEKTGFNYGYTF	TGCAGCGTCGAAAAGACAGGTTTTAACTATGGCTACACCTTC
.	.	TRBJ2-5	TRBV25-1	CASSDRARVSETQYF	TGTGCCAGCAGTGACAGGGCCCGCGTTTCAGAGACCCAGTACTTC
.	.	TRBJ1-2	TRBV5-4	CASSLPVTNYGYTF	TGTGCCAGCAGCTTACCAGTGACTAACTATGGCTACACCTTC
.	.	TRBJ1-2	TRBV3-1/TRBV3-2	CASSQWRTGYTF	TGTGCCAGCAGCCAATGGAGAACCGGCTACACCTTC
.	.	TRBJ1-3	TRBV4-3	CASSQDPRPGGNTIYF	TGCGCCAGCAGCCAAGACCCCCGGCCAGGAGGAAACACCATATATTTT
.	TRBD1	TRBJ2-2	TRBV28	CASRSFTGTANTGELFF	TGTGCCAGCAGAAGTTTCACCGGGACAGCGAACACCGGGGAGCTGTTTTTT
.	TRBD1	TRBJ2-5	TRBV28	CASSPTTGYTETQYF	TGTGCCAGCAGTCCAACGACAGGGTATACGGAGACCCAGTACTTC
.	TRBD1	TRBJ1-3	TRBV5-1	CASSSQGVSSGNTIYF	TGCGCCAGCAGCTCACAGGGGGTCTCCTCTGGAAACACCATATATTTT
once	TRBD1	TRBJ2-1	TRBV29-1	CSVVDRDTYNEQFF	TGCAGCGTTGTGGACAGGGACACCTACAATGAGCAGTTCTTC
.	.	TRBJ1-2	TRBV18	CASSPPGTPPDYTF	TGTGCCAGCTCACCACCAGGGACTCCACCAGACTACACCTTC
.	TRBD2	TRBJ2-1	TRBV4-1	CASSQSISGAYNEQFF	TGCGCCAGCAGCCAATCTATTAGCGGGGCCTACAATGAGCAGTTCTTC
.	TRBD1	TRBJ2-7	TRBV10-3	CATLDRELSLEQYF	TGTGCCACTTTAGACAGGGAGTTATCCCTCGAGCAGTACTTC
once	.	TRBJ2-5	TRBV4-3	CASSQFRTEETQYF	TGCGCCAGCAGCCAATTCCGGACAGAAGAGACCCAGTACTTC
.	.	TRBJ1-5	TRBV30	CAWSSGRSVGPQHF	TGTGCCTGGAGTAGTGGGCGTTCAGTTGGGCCCCAGCATTTT
.	TRBD2	TRBJ2-1	TRBV19	CASSKRGRHNEQFF	TGTGCCAGTAGCAAGCGGGGGCGCCACAATGAGCAGTTCTTC
once	TRBD1	TRBJ2-1	TRBV18	CASSPQLGQGNRHDEFF	TGTGCCAGCTCACCACAGTTGGGACAGGGGAATCGGCACGACGAGTTCTTC
.	.	TRBJ2-7	TRBV2	CASKVADYEQYF	TGTGCCAGCAAGGTAGCGGACTACGAGCAGTACTTC
.	TRBD2	TRBJ2-5	TRBV30	CAWSTPGLAGQETQYF	TGTGCCTGGAGTACACCGGGACTAGCGGGACAAGAGACCCAGTACTTC
few	TRBD2	TRBJ2-2	TRBV9	CASSTLPGSGTTGELFF	TGTGCCAGCAGCACCCTCCCTGGTAGCGGGACAACCGGGGAGCTGTTTTTT
.	.	TRBJ2-1	TRBV19	CASTRIKGGSSYNEQFF	TGTGCCAGTACCCGCATTAAGGGGGGGAGCTCCTACAATGAGCAGTTCTTC
once	TRBD1	TRBJ2-3	TRBV3-1/TRBV3-2	CASSPTGTGYDTQYF	TGTGCCAGCAGCCCGACCGGGACAGGGTACGATACGCAGTATTTT
.	.	TRBJ1-2	TRBV24-1	CATSDPYYGYTF	TGTGCCACCAGTGACCCTTACTATGGCTACACCTTC
.	TRBD2	TRBJ2-4	TRBV6-5	CASRGLAGNIQYF	TGTGCCAGCAGGGGACTAGCTGGAAACATTCAGTACTTC
.	TRBD2	TRBJ2-3	TRBV7-3	CASSPGTSGVSDTQYF	TGTGCCAGCAGCCCGGGGACTAGCGGGGTGTCAGATACGCAGTATTTT
.	TRBD2	TRBJ2-1	TRBV19	CASSFRLAFTYNEQFF	TGTGCCAGTAGTTTTCGACTAGCGTTCACCTACAATGAGCAGTTCTTC
.	TRBD1	TRBJ2-3	TRBV19	CASSWDRGKNTQYF	TGTGCCAGTAGCTGGGACAGGGGTAAAAATACGCAGTATTTT
.	TRBD1	TRBJ1-4	TRBV3-1/TRBV3-2	CASSLSRGNEKLFF	TGTGCCAGCAGCCTATCCAGGGGGAATGAAAAACTGTTTTTT
.	.	TRBJ2-4	TRBV7-8	CASSLSAIQYF	TGTGCCAGCAGCCTTAGCGCCATTCAGTACTTC
.	TRBD1	TRBJ2-7	TRBV6-5	CASSYLLGTGGYEQYF	TGTGCCAGCAGTTACTTGCTGGGGACAGGGGGCTACGAGCAGTACTTC
.	.	TRBJ2-1	TRBV6-4	CASSESNEDEQFF	TGTGCCAGCAGTGAGTCCAACGAGGATGAGCAGTTCTTC
.	TRBD1	TRBJ2-7	TRBV7-9	CASRDPGQGRYEQYF	TGTGCCAGCAGGGACCCGGGACAGGGGCGATACGAGCAGTACTTC
few	TRBD1	TRBJ2-7	TRBV4-3	CASSQSLDRGLRYSSYEQYF	TGCGCCAGCAGCCAATCTTTGGACAGGGGGCTCCGATATAGCTCCTACGAGCAGTACTTC
.	.	TRBJ1-2	TRBV7-8	CASSFVRAYYGYTF	TGTGCCAGCAGCTTCGTCAGGGCGTACTATGGCTACACCTTC
.	TRBD1	TRBJ1-2	TRBV19	CASTRVSGGFGYTF	TGTGCCAGTACCCGTGTGTCAGGGGGTTTTGGCTACACCTTC
.	TRBD1	TRBJ2-7	TRBV18	CASSPTWGQGLPSSYEQYF	TGTGCCAGCTCACCGACCTGGGGACAGGGGCTTCCTAGCTCCTACGAGCAGTACTTC
.	.	TRBJ1-3	TRBV9	CASSAQDSGNTIYF	TGTGCCAGCAGCGCACAGGACTCTGGAAACACCATATATTTT
.	.	TRBJ2-7	TRBV9	CASSVGKRSSYEQYF	TGTGCCAGCAGCGTAGGCAAGCGGAGCTCCTACGAGCAGTACTTC
.	TRBD2	TRBJ2-7	TRBV7-6	CASSLGGRGTSYEQYF	TGTGCCAGCAGCCTGGGCGGGCGGGGGACCTCCTACGAGCAGTACTTC
.	TRBD2	TRBJ2-5	TRBV19	CASSGTSGKWETQYF	TGTGCCAGCTCCGGGACTAGCGGAAAATGGGAGACCCAGTACTTC
.	TRBD2	TRBJ2-1	TRBV3-1/TRBV3-2	CASSQETGTSAYNEQFF	TGTGCCAGCAGCCAAGAAACCGGGACTAGCGCGTACAATGAGCAGTTCTTC
.	TRBD1	TRBJ1-2	TRBV12-3/TRBV12-4	CASRQTGDVGYTF	TGTGCCAGCAGGCAGACAGGGGATGTTGGCTACACCTTC
.	TRBD2	TRBJ2-7	TRBV9	CASSVESGASYEQYF	TGTGCCAGCAGCGTAGAGAGCGGGGCTTCCTACGAGCAGTACTTC
.	TRBD1	TRBJ2-7	TRBV11-3	CASSPGTGGPYEQYF	TGTGCCAGCAGCCCCGGGACAGGGGGACCCTACGAGCAGTACTTC